The next 6 T cell receptor beta chains were all read from a single sample in a study of vaccination and CD4 T cells after COVID-19. Their recognized antigens are unknown. Described treatment: roughly 10-day PBMC culture with coronavirus spike peptide pools or control peptides (ViraFEST assay). At the Johns Hopkins FTIC core, DNA taken from cultured CD4+ T cells was sequenced by way of the Oncomine TCR Beta short-read assay. TCRdb fed the PCR reads into MiXCR, producing one record per CDR3 protein. The profile shows about 14,000 distinct CDR3 sequences, roughly 61% of them singletons. The sequencing input was CD4+ T cells from blood, cultured in vitro. The receptors were gathered from a human donor who had recovered from COVID-19.

This chain connects TRBV7-6 to TRBJ2-2, with a possible D match to TRBD2 (7 bases). The germline V gene has CDR1 SGHVS and CDR2 FNYEAQ. This CDR3 region has 16 residues. V gave up 3 bases and J gave up 7 bases, with 18 bases separating them. The CDR3 reads CASSLDSGGNGGELFF. In DNA, the CDR3 is TGTGCCAGCAGCTTGGATTCGGGGGGCAACGGCGGGGAGCTGTTTTTT.

This clonotype was observed a handful of times. This chain links TRBV6-1 with TRBJ1-5; D is undetermined. The CDR3 length is 13 residues. Germline V lookup: CDR1 MNHNS, CDR2 SASEGT. The V and J ends lost 6 bases and 4 bases respectively, with 10 bases between them. The CDR3 loop reads CASRPWENQPQHF. CDR3 sequence (DNA): TGTGCCAGCAGACCCTGGGAGAATCAGCCCCAGCATTTT.

The chain couples TRBV10-3 to TRBJ1-6, with TRBD1 identical over 9 bases. The CDR3 spans 13 residues. The J segment lost 10 bases and the V segment lost 5 bases, leaving 3 bases of the junction unmatched. CDR1 is ENHRY and CDR2 is SYGVKD in the germline V gene. The CDR3 DNA reads as TGTGCCATCAGTCGGGACAGGGAATCACCCCTCCACTTT. Its protein product is CAISRDRESPLHF.

The sample holds one count of this clonotype. The chain joins TRBV21-1 to TRBJ2-7; TRBD1 is the table's D call and was not checked against the DNA. TRBV21-1 is shown as a pseudogene. The CDR3 spans 16 residues. CDR3 residues: CASSKCVRTSSYEQYF. CDR3 in DNA: TGTGCCAGCAGCAAATGCGTGCGGACATCCTCCTACGAGCAGTACTTC.

This clonotype appeared a few times. V and J are TRBV20-1 and TRBJ1-2, with 7 bases lining up with TRBD1. The J segment lost 6 bases and the V segment lost 4 bases, leaving 8 bases of the junction unmatched. Germline values: CDR1 DFQATT, CDR2 SNEGSKA (reference sequence). The CDR3 length is 13 residues. CDR3 residues: CSANLRDSNGYTF. CDR3 sequence (DNA): TGCAGTGCTAACCTCCGGGACAGTAATGGCTACACCTTC.

The rearrangement joins TRBV2 to TRBJ1-6, with 10 bases matching TRBD1. V dropped 7 bases and J dropped 9; count of bases not matched to a gene: 6. The length of the CDR3 is 14 residues. Germline V lookup: CDR1 SNHLY, CDR2 FYNNEI. The CDR3 DNA is TGTGCCAGCACGCCGGGACAGGGGATTTCACCCCTCCACTTT. It codes for CASTPGQGISPLHF.